This TCR beta chain was identified in a study of post-analysis software for immune sequencing data. Whole-study findings and limits: Those samples that were prepared in the same batch co-clustered strongly by F measure. Relative to controls, patients had five TRBV segments at higher frequency, with TRBV5-6, TRBV5-1 and TRBV20-1 among these. Controls significantly exceeded multiple sclerosis patients in normalized Chao1 diversity.

This clonotype was observed a few times. Antigen specificity is unknown. The CDR3 runs 14 residues. The J segment lost 11 bases and the V segment lost 6 bases, leaving 13 bases of the junction unmatched. Germline lookup yields CDR1 MNHNS and CDR2 SASEGT. Tagging with unique molecular identifiers was a feature of the TCR beta cDNA libraries. A single record per CDR3 protein comes from TCRdb applying MiXCR to the PCR reads. Among some 690,000 distinct CDR3 sequences, roughly three fifths were seen once, and the ten largest hold about 11%. The genes are TRBV6-1 and TRBJ2-5, with 9 bases lining up with TRBD1. This sequence was found in a girl aged 2 to 10 with multiple sclerosis. Sequenced: blood. The CDR3 DNA sequence: TGTGCCAGCAGGCCCCGGACAGGGGAGGATGAGCAGTACTTC. This gives the protein CASRPRTGEDEQYF.